The clone carrying this T cell receptor (beta chain) has a handful of counts. A single record per CDR3 protein comes from TCRdb applying MiXCR to the RT-PCR reads. The sample contains roughly 190,000 distinct CDR3 sequences, approximately 15% of which appear only once. The source of the sample is a study of response to subunit inactivated influenza vaccine. Trimming took 0 bases from V and 4 from J, leaving 4 bases between them. Looked up from germline, CDR1 is MNHEY and CDR2 is SVGEGT. The CDR3 has 13 amino acids. The sequences come from CD8+ T cells sorted from PBMCs, collected around 5 days after vaccination. The chain couples TRBV6-2 or TRBV6-3 to TRBJ2-1; no reliable D call. This TCR derives from a man aged 45 to 65 who received an inactivated influenza vaccine. CDR3 sequence: CASSYSKYNEQFF. The CDR3 nucleotides read TGTGCCAGCAGTTACTCGAAATACAATGAGCAGTTCTTC.